The rows below give T cell receptor beta chains drawn from one sample of a study of response to subunit inactivated influenza vaccine. TCRdb re-analysed the RT-PCR reads in MiXCR, keeping a single row per CDR3 protein. Of 650,000 to 700,000 distinct CDR3 sequences detected, about 15% appear once; the ten largest clones hold around 10%. Sequencing was performed on PBMCs from blood, taken 11 to 12 days after vaccination. These receptors came from a man aged 45-60 years who received an inactivated influenza vaccine. The CDR3 runs from the conserved cysteine through the conserved F or W. Each record gives: J gene, D gene, clone size, V gene, CDR3 DNA, CDR3 protein. A D gene is named only where the DNA matches it firmly. Rows may omit the clone size; those that give it use once, few, many or a size class.

J: TRBJ2-7; D: .; size: many; V: TRBV2; DNA: TGTGCCAGCAGTGAATCTTGGCAGGGACTCTACGAGCAGTACTTC; CDR3: CASSESWQGLYEQYF
J: TRBJ1-1; D: .; size: few; V: TRBV29-1; DNA: TGCAGCGGTCAACGGGACACTGAAGCTTTCTTT; CDR3: CSGQRDTEAFF
J: TRBJ2-3; D: .; size: few; V: TRBV15; DNA: TGTGCCACCAGCATCGACCGACTGATCTATAGCACAGATACGCAGTATTTT; CDR3: CATSIDRLIYSTDTQYF
J: TRBJ1-5; D: .; size: .; V: TRBV6-2/TRBV6-3; DNA: TGTGCCAGCAGTTATCTGACCCAGGGACCCCGCAATCAGCCCCAGCATTTT; CDR3: CASSYLTQGPRNQPQHF
J: TRBJ2-5; D: TRBD2; size: few; V: TRBV5-1; DNA: TGCGCCAGCAGCCTACTAGCGGGGGATGGAGAGACCCAGTACTTC; CDR3: CASSLLAGDGETQYF
J: TRBJ2-1; D: TRBD2; size: few; V: TRBV20-1; DNA: TGCAGTGCTAGGGGGGCTAGCGGGAGGGCCTACAATGAGCAGTTCTTC; CDR3: CSARGASGRAYNEQFF
J: TRBJ2-5; D: .; size: .; V: TRBV7-8; DNA: TGTGCCAGCAGCTCAGGACTCGTAAAAGAGACCCAGTACTTC; CDR3: CASSSGLVKETQYF
J: TRBJ1-3; D: TRBD1; size: few; V: TRBV28; DNA: TGTGCCAGCAGGGGGACAGCCGGGAGTTCCTCTGGAAACACCATATATTTT; CDR3: CASRGTAGSSSGNTIYF
J: TRBJ1-2; D: TRBD1; size: .; V: TRBV6-5; DNA: TGTGCCAGCAGTTGGGGGACAGGGGGTAATGGCTACACCTTC; CDR3: CASSWGTGGNGYTF
J: TRBJ1-1; D: .; size: .; V: TRBV5-1; DNA: TGCGCCAGCAGCTTGGGAGGGAATGAAGCTTTCTTT; CDR3: CASSLGGNEAFF
J: TRBJ1-1; D: TRBD1; size: .; V: TRBV27; DNA: TGTGCCAGCAGTACACTACAGGGGTTGAAGAACACTGAAGCTTTCTTT; CDR3: CASSTLQGLKNTEAFF
J: TRBJ2-7; D: .; size: many; V: TRBV12-3/TRBV12-4; DNA: TGTGCCAGCAGTTTGAATATAGGGGTCGGCGAGCAGTACTTC; CDR3: CASSLNIGVGEQYF
J: TRBJ2-4; D: .; size: .; V: TRBV20-1; DNA: TGCAGTGCTAGTGCTGGGGGCCTGGCCAAAAACATTCAGTACTTC; CDR3: CSASAGGLAKNIQYF
J: TRBJ1-1; D: .; size: .; V: TRBV3-1; DNA: TGTGCCAGCAGCCAAGGGCAGATCGGGACTGAAGCTTTCTTT; CDR3: CASSQGQIGTEAFF
J: TRBJ2-7; D: TRBD2; size: .; V: TRBV7-8; DNA: TGTGCCAGCAGCTTAGGCCGGACTAGCGTCTACGAGCAGTACTTC; CDR3: CASSLGRTSVYEQYF
J: TRBJ1-1; D: .; size: many; V: TRBV4-1; DNA: TGCGCCAGCAGCCAAGGGGGGGGACGGAGGACTGAAGCTTTCTTT; CDR3: CASSQGGGRRTEAFF
J: TRBJ2-2; D: .; size: .; V: TRBV7-3; DNA: TGTGCCAGCAGCCTCAACAAAGGGACCGGGGAGCTGTTTTTT; CDR3: CASSLNKGTGELFF
J: TRBJ2-7; D: .; size: .; V: TRBV20-1; DNA: TGCAGTGCTAGAGACAGGGCCTGGTCCTACGAGCAGTACTTC; CDR3: CSARDRAWSYEQYF
J: TRBJ2-1; D: TRBD2; size: .; V: TRBV5-1; DNA: TGCGCCAGCAGCTTGTTTGCGGGGGGGCCTTCATCTGAGCAGTTCTTC; CDR3: CASSLFAGGPSSEQFF
J: TRBJ2-7; D: .; size: few; V: TRBV2; DNA: TGTGCCAGCACTAGGGAGGTTGGCGAGCAGTACTTC; CDR3: CASTREVGEQYF
J: TRBJ1-6; D: .; size: few; V: TRBV12-3/TRBV12-4; DNA: TGTGCCAGCAGTTTTACACTCTTCGATTCACCCCTCCACTTT; CDR3: CASSFTLFDSPLHF
J: TRBJ2-7; D: .; size: few; V: TRBV6-5; DNA: TGTGCCAGCAGTTACTTTTTTACGCGGGACACTCAATACGAGCAGTACTTC; CDR3: CASSYFFTRDTQYEQYF
J: TRBJ2-7; D: .; size: .; V: TRBV6-5; DNA: TGTGCCAGCAGTTACTCGAGGGGGGGCTGGAACTACGAGCAGTACTTC; CDR3: CASSYSRGGWNYEQYF
J: TRBJ2-1; D: TRBD2; size: many; V: TRBV29-1; DNA: TGCAGCGTTGGTCCTAGCGGGGGGGATGAGCAGTTCTTC; CDR3: CSVGPSGGDEQFF
J: TRBJ2-3; D: TRBD2; size: few; V: TRBV12-3/TRBV12-4; DNA: TGTGCCACCGGTCAACGGGGCCCTAGCGGGGGGGAGGTTACGCAGTATTTT; CDR3: CATGQRGPSGGEVTQYF
J: TRBJ2-3; D: TRBD2; size: .; V: TRBV9; DNA: TGTGCCAGCAGCGTTTCAAAACTAGCGGGAGAACTAGATACGCAGTATTTT; CDR3: CASSVSKLAGELDTQYF
J: TRBJ1-2; D: .; size: .; V: TRBV20-1; DNA: TGCAGTGCTAGAGAGGGGCCGGTTGGCTACACCTTC; CDR3: CSAREGPVGYTF
J: TRBJ2-7; D: TRBD2; size: few; V: TRBV5-5; DNA: TGTGCCAGCAGCTGGGGCTCGGGAGGTAAGGGCTACGAGCAGTACTTC; CDR3: CASSWGSGGKGYEQYF
J: TRBJ2-7; D: TRBD2; size: .; V: TRBV20-1; DNA: TGCAGTGCTAGAAAAAGCGGGGTCCCCTACGAGCAGTACTTC; CDR3: CSARKSGVPYEQYF
J: TRBJ2-1; D: TRBD2; size: .; V: TRBV7-9; DNA: TGTGCCAGCAGCTTAAGAGCGGGGAGCTCCTACAATGAGCAGTTCTTC; CDR3: CASSLRAGSSYNEQFF
J: TRBJ2-1; D: TRBD2; size: few; V: TRBV12-3/TRBV12-4; DNA: TGTGCCAGTTGGACTAGCGGGGTGTATGAGCAGTTCTTC; CDR3: CASWTSGVYEQFF
J: TRBJ2-3; D: .; size: many; V: TRBV10-3; DNA: TGTGCCAGCGCCTCGACGCGGTCTAGCACAGATACGCAGTATTTT; CDR3: CASASTRSSTDTQYF
J: TRBJ2-1; D: TRBD1; size: few; V: TRBV12-3/TRBV12-4; DNA: TGTGCCAGCAGTAATGGACAGGGGGCTTACAATGAGCAGTTCTTC; CDR3: CASSNGQGAYNEQFF
J: TRBJ2-7; D: TRBD2; size: .; V: TRBV6-1; DNA: TGTGCCAGCAGCCGCGAAGGACTAGCGGGAGACGAGCAGTACTTC; CDR3: CASSREGLAGDEQYF
J: TRBJ2-1; D: .; size: .; V: TRBV4-3; DNA: TGCGCCAGCAGCCAGGACCTTCGAGTGAACAATGAGCAGTTCTTC; CDR3: CASSQDLRVNNEQFF